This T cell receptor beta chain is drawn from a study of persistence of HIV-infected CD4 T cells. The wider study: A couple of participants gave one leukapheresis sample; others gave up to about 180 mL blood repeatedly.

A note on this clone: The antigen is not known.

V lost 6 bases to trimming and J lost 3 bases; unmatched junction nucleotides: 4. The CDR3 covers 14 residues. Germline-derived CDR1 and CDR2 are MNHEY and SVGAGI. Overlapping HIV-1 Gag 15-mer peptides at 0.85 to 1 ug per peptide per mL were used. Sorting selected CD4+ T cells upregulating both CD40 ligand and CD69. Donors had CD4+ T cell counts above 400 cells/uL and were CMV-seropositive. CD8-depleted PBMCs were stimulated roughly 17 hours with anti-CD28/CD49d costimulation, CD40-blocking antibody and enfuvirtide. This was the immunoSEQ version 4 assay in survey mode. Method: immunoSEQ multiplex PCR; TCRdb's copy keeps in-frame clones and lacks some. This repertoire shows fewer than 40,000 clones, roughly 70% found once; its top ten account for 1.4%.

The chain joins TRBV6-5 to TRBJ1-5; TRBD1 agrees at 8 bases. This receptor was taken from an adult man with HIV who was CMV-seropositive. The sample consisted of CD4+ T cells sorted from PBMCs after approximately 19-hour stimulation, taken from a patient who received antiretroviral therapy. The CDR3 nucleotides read TGTGCCAGCAGCCTGACAGGGGACAATCAGCCCCAGCATTTT. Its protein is CASSLTGDNQPQHF.